The text below deals with one TCR beta chain. CDR1 SGHRS and CDR2 YFSETQ come from the germline V gene. The germline V and J ends were trimmed by 0 bases and 0 bases, with 6 bases remaining between them. This CDR3 has 15 residues. This specimen belongs to a study of neurological immune-mediated disorders. A single record per CDR3 protein comes from TCRdb applying MiXCR to the 5' RACE reads. The data hold fewer than 75,000 distinct CDR3 sequences, with less than 5.5% observed a single time. This rearrangement joins TRBV5-1 to TRBJ2-2, with D unresolved. Sequencing input: PBMCs. This TCR was sampled from a man aged 30-40 years with multiple sclerosis. The CDR3 protein is CASSLGGSNTGELFF. Here the CDR3 DNA reads TGCGCCAGCAGCTTGGGAGGATCGAACACCGGGGAGCTGTTTTTT. Variable domain in full (rest from reference TRBV5-1 and TRBJ2-2): KAGVTQTPRYLIKTRGQQVTLSCSPISGHRSVSWYQQTPGQGLQFLFEYFSETQRNKGNFPGRFSGRQFSNSRSEMNVSTLELGDSALYLCASSLGGSNTGELFFGEGSRLTVL.